These 4 T cell receptor beta chains were sequenced from one sample in a study of shared clonotypes between healthy human individuals. Clones were sequenced by immunoSEQ multiplex PCR, and TCRdb holds only the in-frame ones, with some missing. The data show about 1.1 million clones, about 80% seen once. Sequencing was carried out using memory CD4+ T cells from PBMCs. Subset in this sample: CD45RA-negative fraction. These receptors were obtained from a man between 18 and 29 years old in good health. Some clones in this sample may be carry-over from other donors' samples.

The CDR3 DNA reads TGTGCCAGCAGTGAATCCGTGGGGACAGCTCAAGAGACCCAGTACTTC. Translated: CASSESVGTAQETQYF. The gene calls are TRBV6-1 and TRBJ2-5; the match to TRBD1 covers 7 bases. J lost 2 bases, V lost 2 bases, and 8 bases had no gene match. Germline-derived CDR1 and CDR2 are MNHNS and SASEGT. The CDR3 covers 16 residues.

V usage is TRBV6-1 and J usage is TRBJ1-2, with 8 bases that match TRBD1. The CDR3 has 12 amino acids. The trim removed 5 bases at V and 6 bases at J, leaving 2 bases unmatched. CDR1 and CDR2 (germline): MNHNS, SASEGT. DNA of the CDR3: TGTGCCAGCAGTTGGACAGGGAATGGCTACACCTTC. Its protein product is CASSWTGNGYTF.

This clone showed up just once. The rearrangement uses TRBV28 and TRBJ2-7, with a weak D call TRBD2 (6 bases). Germline V gives CDR1 MDHEN, CDR2 SYDVKM. V lost 3 bases, J lost 9 bases, and 12 bases lay in between. CDR3 size: 12 residues. CDR3 region: CASSLQGGWQYF. The DNA for the CDR3 is TGTGCCAGCAGTTTGCAGGGAGGTTGGCAGTACTTC.

As to this clone: Other DNA sequences of this sample code for an identical CDR3. This sequence joins TRBV6-6 and TRBJ2-7; the D is unclear. Between the trimmed V and J ends, which lost 6 bases and 4 bases, there was a span of 10 bases. CDR1 MNHNY and CDR2 SVGAGI come from the germline V gene (reference sequence). The CDR3 runs to 12 residues. The CDR3 region is CASRPPGYEQYF. The CDR3 DNA is TGTGCCAGCAGGCCCCCCGGGTACGAGCAGTACTTC.